These 8 T cell receptor beta chains share one sample of origin, sequenced in a study of molecular identifiers for immune sequencing clone quantification. MiXCR, applied by TCRdb to the PCR reads, yields one record per CDR3 protein. The sample has fewer than 350,000 distinct CDR3 sequences; roughly 23% are singletons. Sequencing input: naive CD8+ T cells from blood, with Jurkat cell RNA spiked in. Subset given: FACS-sorted CD8+CD4-CCR7+CD45RA+ naive T cells. The receptors stem from a human donor in good health. Some libraries in this study had Jurkat cell RNA spiked in.

The V and J genes are TRBV6-2 or TRBV6-3 and TRBJ1-5; 10 positions agree with TRBD1. V dropped 5 bases and J dropped 6; count of bases not matched to a gene: 4. In germline, CDR1 is MNHEY, CDR2 SVGEGT. This CDR3 is built from 14 residues. The CDR3 nucleotides read TGTGCCAGCAGTAGGACAGGGGGGATTCAGCCCCAGCATTTT. It specifies CASSRTGGIQPQHF.

This clonotype came up a few times. The CDR3 protein is CASSQDHTTDSPTEAFF. DNA of the CDR3: TGCGCCAGCAGCCAAGATCACACAACGGACAGCCCCACTGAAGCTTTCTTT. This chain uses TRBV4-3 with TRBJ1-1; D may be TRBD1 (6 bases). The germline CDR1 and CDR2 sequences are LGHNA and YSLEER. V was trimmed by 0 bases and J by 4 bases, leaving 18 bases between them. This CDR3 is built from 17 residues.

This clonotype was seen many times. The CDR3 sequence: CASSPIASENTGELFF. CDR3 coding DNA: TGTGCCAGCAGCCCAATTGCTAGCGAGAACACCGGGGAGCTGTTTTTT. V gene TRBV7-6 combines with J gene TRBJ2-2, with D tentatively TRBD2 (6 bases). Per the germline V gene, CDR1 is SGHVS and CDR2 is FNYEAQ. V lost 5 bases, J lost 1 base, and 14 bases lay in between. This CDR3 spans 16 amino acids. Full variable domain (missing parts from reference TRBV7-6 and TRBJ2-2): GAGVSQSPRYKVTKRGQDVALRCDPISGHVSLYWYRQALGQGPEFLTYFNYEAQQDKSGLPNDRFSAERPEGSISTLTIQRTEQRDSAMYRCASSPIASENTGELFFGEGSRLTVL.

V usage is TRBV5-5 and J usage is TRBJ2-3; TRBD1 aligns across 10 bases. The CDR3 sequence is 16 residues long. Germline CDR1 reads SGHKS; CDR2 reads YYEKEE (reference sequence). J lost 6 bases, V lost 3 bases, and 10 bases had no gene match. CDR3 sequence (DNA): TGTGCCAGCAGCTGGGGGGACAGGGGACCGGCTGATACGCAGTATTTT. It is translated as CASSWGDRGPADTQYF. Full variable domain (remainder filled in from reference TRBV5-5 and TRBJ2-3): DAGVTQSPTHLIKTRGQQVTLRCSPISGHKSVSWYQQVLGQGPQFIFQYYEKEERGRGNFPDRFSARQFPNYSSELNVNALLLGDSALYLCASSWGDRGPADTQYFGPGTRLTVL.

In its sample, this clonotype was seen a few times. At one end the junction does not follow the germline gene, possibly because of a read error. The chain employs TRBV5-1 and TRBJ2-3, with D uncertain. Per germline, CDR1 SGHRS and CDR2 YFSETQ. The CDR3 loop spans 12 amino acids. CDR3 bases: TGCGCCGGCAGCCCCGGCACAGATACGCAGTATTTT. Its protein is CAGSPGTDTQYF. The full variable domain, rest sourced from reference TRBV5-1 and TRBJ2-3, is KAGVTQTPRYLIKTRGQQVTLSCSPISGHRSVSWYQQTPGQGLQFLFEYFSETQRNKGNFPGRFSGRQFSNSRSEMNVSTLELGDSALYLCAGSPGTDTQYFGPGTRLTVL.

Ten or more counts support this clonotype. The chain links TRBV14 to TRBJ2-7, with 8 bases aligning to TRBD1. The CDR3 extends over 14 amino acids. From germline, CDR1 is SGHDN and CDR2 FVKESK. V gave up 4 bases and J gave up 6 bases; unmatched junction bases: 8. In DNA form, the CDR3 reads TGTGCCAGCAGCCTTTCAGGGGGCGCGACCGAGCAGTACTTC. This codes for CASSLSGGATEQYF.

This clonotype was observed many times. The chain recombines TRBV19 with TRBJ1-5; weak D call: TRBD1 (5 bases). This CDR3 spans 14 amino acids. From germline, CDR1 is LNHDA and CDR2 SQIVND (reference sequence). V was trimmed by 1 base and J by 5 bases, leaving 9 bases between them. The CDR3 sequence is CASSIVGGDQPQHF. The CDR3 coding sequence is TGTGCCAGTAGTATAGTGGGGGGGGATCAGCCCCAGCATTTT.

This clonotype was seen more than once but under ten times. The rearrangement uses TRBV4-1 and TRBJ2-7, with 10 bases matching TRBD2. J was trimmed by 2 bases and V by 1 base; bases with no gene match: 5. The CDR3 sequence is 16 residues long. The germline V gene encodes CDR1 MGHRA and CDR2 YSYEKL. The CDR3 sequence is CASSQVVAGGPYEQYF. CDR3 nucleotide sequence: TGCGCCAGCAGCCAAGTGGTAGCGGGGGGACCCTACGAGCAGTACTTC.